The present T cell receptor (beta chain) was sequenced within a study of T cell repertoires in cytomegalovirus infection. Overall study: CMV epitopes in the study were HLA-C-restricted (recently identified) and HLA-B-restricted (well studied). Based on public TCR beta signatures, there were indications of CMV infection and of a matching HLA type.

MiXCR, run by TCRdb on the reads, gives a single entry per CDR3 protein. The data hold a few hundred thousand distinct CDR3 sequences, with under 45% observed a single time. CDR1 is LGHNT, CDR2 FRNRAP, per germline. Trimming shortened V by 0 bases and J by 0 bases, and 16 bases separated the two germline ends. CDR3 length equals 18 residues. Broader study findings: What dominated the ex vivo response were HLA-C-restricted CMV-specific TCR beta clonotypes. Of the TCR beta families, the public ones yielded a cumulative frequency that identified carriers of CMV plus the relevant HLA.

This clonotype was counted only a few times. What it recognizes is unknown. The clonotype originates from a human donor in good health (CMV status not recorded). Some clones in this sample may be carry-over from other donors' samples. The sample here was cultured PBMCs, taken from culture after CMV antigen stimulation. The V gene is TRBV12-5, the J gene TRBJ2-3; no definite D call. The CDR3 DNA sequence: TGTGCTAGTGGTTTGGTCTCGGACGGAACCTTCAGCACAGATACGCAGTATTTT. Protein: CASGLVSDGTFSTDTQYF.